The subject of this entry is one TCR beta chain. The antigen is undetermined. The germline gives CDR1 MGHRA, CDR2 YSYEKL. The J segment lost 5 bases and the V segment lost 1 base, leaving 9 bases of the junction unmatched. The CDR3 length is 17 residues. This sample was taken from a study of beta chain features in type 1 diabetes. As for the study in general: Sorted cells numbering some 110,000,000 were examined across all samples.

Expressed TCRB transcripts were sequenced because the entire RNA isolate underwent reverse transcription. Sequenced naive, central memory and regulatory T cell samples produced an average of about 3.6 million reads. Profiled with immunoSEQ multiplex PCR; TCRdb holds only in-frame clones, not every one. The table records 450,000 or so clones, 10% to 12% of them present only once. Study conclusions and caveats: There was a possibility that cDNA sequencing over-represented cells with high TCR expression.

A CD45RO/CCR7/CD25/CD127/CD95/CD27 panel sorted naive, central memory, regulatory and stem cell-like memory CD4+ cells. V gene TRBV4-1 combines with J gene TRBJ2-2; TRBD2 aligns across 8 bases. Sample: naive CD4+ T cells from blood. The sequence came from a woman aged 18-29 years in good health. CDR3 in DNA: TGCGCCAGCAGCCAAGGGCGGGGGGTATCCCGAACCGGGGAGCTGTTTTTT. This gives the protein CASSQGRGVSRTGELFF.